This T cell receptor (beta chain) emerged from a study of identical twins. Addition of a universal primer site occurred through template switching, and cDNA carried unique molecular identifiers. One entry per CDR3 protein, called by TCRdb with MiXCR from the 5' RACE reads. The data contain 230,000 or so distinct CDR3 sequences, about 8.9% of them singletons. Germline CDR1 SQVTM, CDR2 ANQGSEA. CDR3 size: 15 residues. With V trimmed by 6 bases and J by 3 bases, 6 bases remained unmatched. Healthy Caucasians made up all donors. Ten or more counts support this clonotype. The same sample was also studied in work on yellow fever vaccine responses in identical twins.

The source is a woman younger than 30 in good health. The chain recombines TRBV29-1 with TRBJ2-2, with TRBD2 matching 11 bases. Sample: CD8+ T cells sorted from blood. The CDR3 loop is CSVRGTSGDTGELFF. The CDR3 bases are TGCAGCGTGAGAGGGACTAGCGGAGACACCGGGGAGCTGTTTTTT.